This passage covers 20 T cell receptor beta chains from one sample sequenced in a study of Ad26.COV2.S vaccination and SARS-CoV-2 variants. Treatment of the sample: some 20 received Ad26.COV2.S at low or high dose, single or two shots; five or six received placebo; per-sample allocation not given. Samples analyzed were those drawn on day 63 after the first vaccine or placebo injection. TCRdb keeps only in-frame clones here, not all; method: immunoSEQ multiplex PCR. This table has 300,000 to 400,000 clones, approximately 90% appearing once. This specimen was peripheral blood, taken in a trial of Ad26.COV2.S vaccine versus placebo. These receptors came from a person aged 18-60 years who received the Ad26.COV2.S COVID-19 vaccine or a placebo.

The genes are TRBV19 and TRBJ1-5; the D gene is possibly TRBD1 (5 bases). Germline CDR1 LNHDA, CDR2 SQIVND (reference sequence). The germline V and J ends were trimmed by 6 bases and 0 bases, with 9 bases remaining between them. The CDR3 runs 14 residues. The CDR3 nucleotides are TGTGCCAGTAGGGGGGGGGATAGCAATCAGCCCCAGCATTTT. This gives the protein CASRGGDSNQPQHF.

The chain has TRBV9 and TRBJ2-3, with TRBD2 identical over 7 bases. Germline assignment: CDR1 SGDLS and CDR2 YYNGEE. CDR3 length: 17 amino acids. The V gene end was trimmed by 0 bases and the J gene end by 5 bases; junction bases not matched to a gene: 12. The CDR3 spells CASSVELMERGKDTQYF. The CDR3 bases are TGTGCCAGCAGCGTAGAACTAATGGAGCGGGGTAAAGATACGCAGTATTTT. The complete variable domain, with remaining parts taken from reference TRBV9 and TRBJ2-3, reads DSGVTQTPKHLITATGQRVTLRCSPRSGDLSVYWYQQSLDQGLQFLIQYYNGEERAKGNILERFSAQQFPDLHSELNLSSLELGDSALYFCASSVELMERGKDTQYFGPGTRLTVL.

The chain joins TRBV4-1 to TRBJ2-1; 7 bases are a match to TRBD2. The CDR3 is 17 amino acids. CDR1 MGHRA and CDR2 YSYEKL come from the germline V gene. V lost 0 bases and J lost 0; bases outside the gene matches: 5. DNA for the CDR3: TGCGCCAGCAGCCAAGATCGAACTAGCGTCTCCTACAATGAGCAGTTCTTC. Its translation: CASSQDRTSVSYNEQFF.

This clone showed up just once. The J gene is TRBJ1-3, the V gene TRBV16; TRBD1 might be the D (5 bases). Germline V gene lookup returns CDR1 KGHSY and CDR2 FQNENV. Trimming left V 4 bases short and J 4 bases short, with 17 bases between. CDR3 length equals 16 residues. The CDR3 here is CASSPTGGLPGNTIYF. CDR3 in DNA: TGTGCCAGCAGCCCCACAGGAGGGTTACCGGGAAACACCATATATTTT.

Only one count was recorded for this clone. V usage is TRBV19 and J usage is TRBJ1-1; a possible D gene is TRBD1 (6 bases). V was shortened by 4 bases and J by 0 bases, with 18 bases between the two germline ends. The length of the CDR3 is 17 residues. The germline CDR1 and CDR2 sequences are LNHDA and SQIVND (reference sequence). The DNA of the CDR3 is TGTGCCAGTAGTACCCCGTCGAGGGGGGAGATGAACACTGAAGCTTTCTTT. This sequence encodes CASSTPSRGEMNTEAFF. Together with reference TRBV19 and TRBJ1-1, the CDR3 gives the full variable domain: DGGITQSPKYLFRKEGQNVTLSCEQNLNHDAMYWYRQDPGQGLRLIYYSQIVNDFQKGDIAEGYSVSREKKESFPLTVTSAQKNPTAFYLCASSTPSRGEMNTEAFFGQGTRLTVV.

This chain links TRBV9 with TRBJ2-1; 12 bases map to TRBD2. CDR1 and CDR2 from the germline V gene are SGDLS and YYNGEE. The CDR3 runs to 16 residues. Losses at the gene ends were 4 bases for V and 5 bases for J; bases not matched to a gene: 7. CDR3 DNA sequence: TGTGCCAGCAGCCCGCCGACTAGCGGGAGAAACAATGAGCAGTTCTTC. This gives the protein CASSPPTSGRNNEQFF.

The chain is built from TRBV19 and TRBJ1-5; possible D gene TRBD1, 6 bases. This CDR3 region has 14 residues. CDR1 is LNHDA, CDR2 SQIVND, per germline (reference sequence). V was trimmed by 5 bases and J by 4 bases, leaving 12 bases between them. CDR3 in amino acids: CASSSAQGNQPQHF. The CDR3 DNA is TGTGCCAGTAGTTCCGCTCAGGGGAATCAGCCCCAGCATTTT.

This chain links TRBV6-2 or TRBV6-3 with TRBJ1-2, with D maybe TRBD1 (6 bases). Germline V gene lookup returns CDR1 MNHEY and CDR2 SVGEGT. The CDR3 length is 14 residues. Between the trimmed V and J ends, which lost 5 bases and 8 bases, there was a span of 18 bases. The CDR3 here is CASSPPGQPLGYTF. The CDR3, as DNA: TGTGCCAGCAGTCCACCCGGACAGCCCCTGGGCTACACCTTC.

This chain links TRBV5-6 with TRBJ2-7; D call uncertain. The germline V gene encodes CDR1 SGHDT and CDR2 YYEEEE. Trimming stripped 3 bases from V and 6 bases from J, with 7 bases between. CDR3 length equals 11 residues. Here the CDR3 reads CASSSSGEQYF. In DNA form, the CDR3 reads TGTGCCAGCAGCTCCTCCGGCGAGCAGTACTTC.

This sequence joins TRBV7-6 and TRBJ1-3, with 8 bases aligning to TRBD1. CDR3 size: 17 residues. Germline assignment: CDR1 SGHVS and CDR2 FNYEAQ. V shed 2 bases and J 2 bases; nucleotides not matched to a gene: 8. CDR3 in amino acids: CASSLFSGGSPGNTIYF. CDR3 DNA sequence: TGTGCCAGCAGCTTATTCTCAGGGGGCAGTCCTGGAAACACCATATATTTT.

This chain uses TRBV29-1 with TRBJ2-7; the D is unclear. The CDR3 spans 14 residues. Germline V gene sequence: CDR1 SQVTM, CDR2 ANQGSEA. Between the trimmed V and J ends, which lost 7 bases and 0 bases, there was a span of 16 bases. The chain's CDR3 is CSARITGGSYEQYF. CDR3 DNA: TGCAGCGCCCGCATAACCGGCGGCTCCTACGAGCAGTACTTC.

V is TRBV21-1 and J is TRBJ2-2; the D call in the table, TRBD1, was not verified against the DNA. TRBV21-1 is annotated as a pseudogene. The CDR3 is 18 residues long. Here the CDR3 reads CASSKALYRAPNTGELFF. The CDR3 coding sequence is TGTGCCAGCAGCAAAGCCCTGTACAGGGCCCCGAACACCGGGGAGCTGTTTTTT.

The chain has TRBV7-2 and TRBJ1-2, with D hard to call. CDR3 length: 13 residues. V shed 5 bases and J shed 5 bases, with 12 bases lying between them. The germline CDR1 and CDR2 sequences are SGHTA and FQGNSA. The CDR3 here is CASSATVGYGYTF. The CDR3 DNA sequence: TGTGCCAGCAGCGCGACGGTAGGATATGGCTACACCTTC.

The genes are TRBV27 and TRBJ2-1; TRBD2 aligns across 8 bases. The germline V gene has CDR1 MNHEY and CDR2 SMNVEV (reference sequence). CDR3 length: 15 amino acids. Unmatched junction bases numbered 12, after V lost 6 bases and J lost 8 bases. For the CDR3, the DNA is TGTGCCAGCAGCCCGGGACTAGGCCCTCGGTATGAGCAGTTCTTC. Protein product: CASSPGLGPRYEQFF.

This chain joins TRBV5-1 and TRBJ2-1, with D perhaps TRBD2 (5 bases). Trimming took 1 base from V and 5 from J, leaving 10 bases between them. CDR1 SGHRS and CDR2 YFSETQ come from the germline V gene. CDR3 length equals 14 residues. The CDR3 protein is CASSLPGFHNEQFF. The CDR3 DNA reads TGCGCCAGCAGCTTGCCGGGGTTCCACAATGAGCAGTTCTTC.

This clone showed up just a few times. The chain uses TRBV7-6 and TRBJ2-3; TRBD2 is a possible D gene (6 bases). Germline V gene sequence: CDR1 SGHVS, CDR2 FNYEAQ. V was trimmed by 8 bases and J by 0 bases, leaving 12 bases between them. CDR3 size: 14 residues. The CDR3 region is CASAAGPSTDTQYF. In DNA form, the CDR3 reads TGTGCCAGCGCGGCGGGACCCAGCACAGATACGCAGTATTTT.

The chain couples TRBV5-8 to TRBJ2-7, with D hard to call. Germline-derived CDR1 and CDR2 are SGHTS and YDEGEE. V lost 0 bases, J lost 3 bases, and 10 bases lay in between. The CDR3 is 14 residues long. DNA of the CDR3: TGTGCCAGCAGCTTGGCCGGCAGATACTACGAGCAGTACTTC. It codes for CASSLAGRYYEQYF.

The V and J genes are TRBV5-1 and TRBJ2-5; 7 nucleotides align to TRBD1. The J segment lost 4 bases and the V segment lost 2 bases, leaving 5 bases of the junction unmatched. CDR1 is SGHRS, CDR2 YFSETQ, per germline. The CDR3 is 14 amino acids. The CDR3 spells CASSFGAGGETQYF. In nucleotides, the CDR3 is TGCGCCAGCAGCTTCGGTGCAGGGGGAGAGACCCAGTACTTC.

The CDR3 nucleotides read TGCGCCAGCAGCTTGACCGGGACAGCCAATAACTACAATGAGCAGTTCTTC. It yields the protein CASSLTGTANNYNEQFF. The rearrangement uses TRBV5-1 and TRBJ2-1; 7 bases line up with TRBD1. The V gene's germline CDR1 is SGHRS and CDR2 YFSETQ. With V trimmed by 1 base and J by 3 bases, 10 bases remained unmatched. There are 17 residues in the CDR3.

This rearrangement joins TRBV12-3 or TRBV12-4 to TRBJ2-5, with TRBD1 identical over 7 bases. V shed 5 bases and J 2 bases; nucleotides not matched to a gene: 2. The CDR3 consists of 13 residues. The CDR3 sequence is CASSRDRQETQYF. Written as DNA, the CDR3 is TGTGCCAGCAGTCGGGACAGACAAGAGACCCAGTACTTC.